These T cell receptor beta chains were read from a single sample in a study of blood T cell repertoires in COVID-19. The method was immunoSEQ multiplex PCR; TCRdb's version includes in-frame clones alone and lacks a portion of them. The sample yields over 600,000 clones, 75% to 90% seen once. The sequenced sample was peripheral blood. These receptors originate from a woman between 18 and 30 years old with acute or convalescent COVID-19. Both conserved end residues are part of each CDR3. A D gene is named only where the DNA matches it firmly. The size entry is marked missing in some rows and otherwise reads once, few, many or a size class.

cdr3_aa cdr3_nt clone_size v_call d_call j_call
CASAGQPEAFF TGTGCCAGTGCGGGACAGCCTGAAGCTTTCTTT . TRBV19 TRBD1 TRBJ1-1
CASSQEMGPFEAFF TGCGCCAGCAGCCAAGAAATGGGGCCCTTTGAAGCTTTCTTT . TRBV4-1 . TRBJ1-1
CAWSDSNSPLHF TGTGCCTGGAGTGACAGTAATTCACCCCTCCACTTT . TRBV30 . TRBJ1-6
CASSQAYRVTNSGANVLTF TGTGCCAGCAGCCAAGCGTACAGGGTCACTAACTCTGGGGCCAACGTCCTGACTTTC . TRBV3-1/TRBV3-2 . TRBJ2-6
CASSRGRGTGNTIYF TGCGCCAGCAGCCGGGGTAGGGGGACCGGAAACACCATATATTTT . TRBV4-1 . TRBJ1-3
CASSQDRGFGANVLTF TGTGCCAGCAGCCAAGATAGGGGCTTTGGGGCCAACGTCCTGACTTTC . TRBV3-1/TRBV3-2 . TRBJ2-6
CASSSREDRFYGYTF TGTGCCAGCAGTTCCCGAGAAGACAGATTCTATGGCTACACCTTC . TRBV6-5 . TRBJ1-2
CASSTRGTGRNEQFF TGTGCCAGTAGTACCCGAGGGACAGGGAGGAATGAGCAGTTCTTC . TRBV19 TRBD1 TRBJ2-1
CAVNRGSGANVLTF TGTGCCGTCAACCGGGGCTCTGGGGCCAACGTCCTGACTTTC . TRBV7-9 . TRBJ2-6
CASSQTSGSLETQYF TGTGCCAGCAGTCAGACTAGCGGTTCTCTGGAGACCCAGTACTTC many TRBV6-2/TRBV6-3 TRBD2 TRBJ2-5
CASSQDGPTPTNEKLFF TGTGCCAGCAGCCAAGATGGGCCCACCCCTACTAATGAAAAACTGTTTTTT . TRBV3-1/TRBV3-2 . TRBJ1-4
CASSTAGVLLGGYTF TGTGCCAGCAGCACAGCAGGGGTTCTCCTAGGGGGCTACACCTTC . TRBV11-2 . TRBJ1-2
CASSSTGTGVGNTIYF TGCGCCAGCAGCTCTACCGGGACAGGGGTTGGAAACACCATATATTTT . TRBV5-1 TRBD1 TRBJ1-3
CASSETGQPDEKLFF TGTGCCAGCAGTGAAACGGGACAGCCGGATGAAAAACTGTTTTTT . TRBV6-1 TRBD1 TRBJ1-4
CASSSLPGQGAARGEQYF TGTGCCAGTAGTTCTCTGCCGGGACAGGGGGCGGCGAGGGGCGAGCAGTACTTC . TRBV19 TRBD1 TRBJ2-7
CASRPDRFYTGELFF TGTGCCAGCAGACCCGACAGGTTCTACACCGGGGAGCTGTTTTTT . TRBV6-5 . TRBJ2-2
CASSQHPTGYELDYGYTF TGTGCCAGCAGTCAACATCCCACAGGGTATGAGCTTGACTATGGCTACACCTTC . TRBV7-2 . TRBJ1-2
CASSEQSGGGGETQYF TGTGCCAGCAGTGAACAATCGGGCGGGGGAGGAGAGACCCAGTACTTC . TRBV6-1 TRBD2 TRBJ2-5
CASSNRGPPSYEQYF TGTGCCAGTAGTAACAGGGGGCCCCCCTCCTACGAGCAGTACTTC . TRBV19 TRBD1 TRBJ2-7
CASSQLPDRNSPLHF TGCGCCAGCAGCCAACTGCCTGACAGAAATTCACCCCTCCACTTT . TRBV4-3 . TRBJ1-6
CASSPGGGSTEAFF TGCGCCAGCAGCCCCGGGGGGGGGAGCACTGAAGCTTTCTTT . TRBV5-1 . TRBJ1-1
CAIRGGRNTEAFF TGTGCCATCAGGGGGGGGAGGAACACTGAAGCTTTCTTT . TRBV10-3 . TRBJ1-1
CASSQGAPGSQPQHF TGCGCCAGCAGCCAAGGGGCCCCGGGAAGTCAGCCCCAGCATTTT . TRBV4-1 . TRBJ1-5
CATSRSRLAGGQVQFF TGTGCCACCAGCAGATCAAGACTAGCGGGGGGACAAGTGCAGTTCTTC . TRBV15 TRBD2 TRBJ2-1
CASRPRLSGGATDTQYF TGTGCCAGCAGACCACGACTTAGCGGGGGGGCCACAGATACGCAGTATTTT . TRBV28 TRBD2 TRBJ2-3